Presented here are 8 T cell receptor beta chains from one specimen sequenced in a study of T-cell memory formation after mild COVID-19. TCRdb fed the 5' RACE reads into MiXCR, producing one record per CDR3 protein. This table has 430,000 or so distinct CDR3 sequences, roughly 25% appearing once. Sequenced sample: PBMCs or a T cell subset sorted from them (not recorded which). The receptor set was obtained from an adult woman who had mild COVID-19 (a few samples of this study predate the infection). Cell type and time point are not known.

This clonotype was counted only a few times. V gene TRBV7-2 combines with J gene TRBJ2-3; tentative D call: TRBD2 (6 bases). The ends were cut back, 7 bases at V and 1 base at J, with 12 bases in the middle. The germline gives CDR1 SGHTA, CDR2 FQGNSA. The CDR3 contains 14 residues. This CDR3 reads CASKSLAGTDTQYF. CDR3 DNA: TGTGCCAGCAAATCACTAGCAGGCACAGATACGCAGTATTTT.

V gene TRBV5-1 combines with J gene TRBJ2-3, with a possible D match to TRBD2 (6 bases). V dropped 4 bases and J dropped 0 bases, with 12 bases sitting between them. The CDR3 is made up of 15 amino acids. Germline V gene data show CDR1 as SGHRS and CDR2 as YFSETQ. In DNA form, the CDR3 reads TGCGCCAGCAGCCCCGCCGGGACTAGCACAGATACGCAGTATTTT. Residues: CASSPAGTSTDTQYF.

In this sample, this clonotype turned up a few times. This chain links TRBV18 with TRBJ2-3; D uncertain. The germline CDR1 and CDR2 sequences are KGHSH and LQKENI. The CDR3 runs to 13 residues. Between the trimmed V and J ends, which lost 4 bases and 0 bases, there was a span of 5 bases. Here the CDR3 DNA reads TGTGCCAGCTCACGGCTTAGCACAGATACGCAGTATTTT. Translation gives CASSRLSTDTQYF. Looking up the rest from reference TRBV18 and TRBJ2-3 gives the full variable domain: NAGVMQNPRHLVRRRGQEARLRCSPMKGHSHVYWYRQLPEEGLKFMVYLQKENIIDESGMPKERFSAEFPKEGPSILRIQQVVRGDSAAYFCASSRLSTDTQYFGPGTRLTVL.

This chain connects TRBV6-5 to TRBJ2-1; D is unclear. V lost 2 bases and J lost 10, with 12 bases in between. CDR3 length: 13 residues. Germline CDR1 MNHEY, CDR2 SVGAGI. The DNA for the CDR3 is TGTGCCAGCAGTTACCACGTCCTAGGGGAGCAGTTCTTC. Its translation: CASSYHVLGEQFF.

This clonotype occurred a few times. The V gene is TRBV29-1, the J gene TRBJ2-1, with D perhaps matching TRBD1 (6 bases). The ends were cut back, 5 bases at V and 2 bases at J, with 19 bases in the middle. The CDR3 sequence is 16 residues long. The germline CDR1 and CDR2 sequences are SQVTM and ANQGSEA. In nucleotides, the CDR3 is TGCAGCGTTATCCATACAGGGAAAAGCGCCTACAATGAGCAGTTCTTC. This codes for CSVIHTGKSAYNEQFF.

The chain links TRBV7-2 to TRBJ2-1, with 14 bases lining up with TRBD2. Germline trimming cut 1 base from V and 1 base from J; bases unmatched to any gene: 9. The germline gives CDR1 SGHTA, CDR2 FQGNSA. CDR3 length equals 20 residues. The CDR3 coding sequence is TGTGCCAGCAGCTTAGAAAGACTAGCGGGAGGGCCGTCGTCCTACAATGAGCAGTTCTTC. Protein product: CASSLERLAGGPSSYNEQFF.

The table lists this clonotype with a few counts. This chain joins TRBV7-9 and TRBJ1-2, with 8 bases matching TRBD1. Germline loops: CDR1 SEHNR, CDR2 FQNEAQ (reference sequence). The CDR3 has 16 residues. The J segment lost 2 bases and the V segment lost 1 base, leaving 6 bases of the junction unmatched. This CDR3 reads CASSLVGQGLNYGYTF. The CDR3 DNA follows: TGTGCCAGCAGCTTAGTCGGACAGGGTCTCAACTATGGCTACACCTTC.

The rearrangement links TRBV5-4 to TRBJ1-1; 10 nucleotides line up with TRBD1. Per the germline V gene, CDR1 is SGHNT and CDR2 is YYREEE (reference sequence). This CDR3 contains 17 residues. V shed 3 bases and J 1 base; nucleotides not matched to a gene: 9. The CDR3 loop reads CASSSPGQGPQNTEAFF. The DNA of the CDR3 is TGTGCCAGCAGCTCCCCGGGACAGGGGCCCCAGAACACTGAAGCTTTCTTT.